This is a list of T cell receptor beta chains from one sample in a study of Ad26.COV2.S vaccination and SARS-CoV-2 variants. TCRdb's table, derived via immunoSEQ multiplex PCR, lists solely in-frame clones and lacks some. The sample lists some 190,000 clones; around nine tenths were seen once. The sequencing here drew on peripheral blood, taken after recovery from COVID-19. The receptors stem from a human donor who had recovered from COVID-19. The CDR3 runs from the conserved cysteine through the conserved F or W. The D gene is left open where the match is weak. Not all rows give a size; the values are once, few, many and, for expanded clones, a class.

v_gene: TRBV2; j_gene: TRBJ2-1; d_gene: TRBD2; abundance: -; CDR3nt: TGTGCCAGCAGGGTGGATAAAGGACTAGCGGGAGCGAAGGGAAAGTACAATGAGCAGTTCTTC; CDR3aa: CASRVDKGLAGAKGKYNEQFF
v_gene: TRBV5-4; j_gene: TRBJ2-5; d_gene: -; abundance: -; CDR3nt: TGTGCCAGCAGCTTGGGCACAGCCCAAGAGACCCAGTACTTC; CDR3aa: CASSLGTAQETQYF
v_gene: TRBV2; j_gene: TRBJ2-3; d_gene: TRBD1; abundance: -; CDR3nt: TGTGCCTGCCAAGACAGGGGGCTTAGCACAGATACGCAGTATTTT; CDR3aa: CACQDRGLSTDTQYF
v_gene: TRBV3-1/TRBV3-2; j_gene: TRBJ1-1; d_gene: -; abundance: -; CDR3nt: TGTGCCAGCAGCCAAGGTCCGACAGGTGCTTTCTTT; CDR3aa: CASSQGPTGAFF
v_gene: TRBV2; j_gene: TRBJ2-1; d_gene: TRBD2; abundance: -; CDR3nt: TGTGCCGGACTTGGACTAGCGAGCAATGAGCAGTTCTTC; CDR3aa: CAGLGLASNEQFF
v_gene: TRBV6-5; j_gene: TRBJ2-7; d_gene: -; abundance: -; CDR3nt: TGTGCCAGCAGTTTGGGGGACCTACAGTACTTC; CDR3aa: CASSLGDLQYF
v_gene: TRBV7-9; j_gene: TRBJ1-4; d_gene: -; abundance: -; CDR3nt: TGTGCCAGCAGCCCCGGACAGAGTAATGAAAAACTGTTTTTT; CDR3aa: CASSPGQSNEKLFF
v_gene: TRBV7-9; j_gene: TRBJ1-1; d_gene: TRBD1; abundance: once; CDR3nt: TGTGCCAGCAGCCTCGGGACAGCGAACACTGAAGCTTTCTTT; CDR3aa: CASSLGTANTEAFF
v_gene: TRBV7-6; j_gene: TRBJ2-1; d_gene: TRBD1; abundance: -; CDR3nt: TGTGCCAGCACGGCCGGGACAGGGGGCCGCAATGAGCAGTTCTTC; CDR3aa: CASTAGTGGRNEQFF
v_gene: TRBV6-5; j_gene: TRBJ2-3; d_gene: -; abundance: once; CDR3nt: TGTGCCAGCAGTCATAGCACAGATACGCAGTATTTT; CDR3aa: CASSHSTDTQYF
v_gene: TRBV7-2; j_gene: TRBJ2-5; d_gene: -; abundance: -; CDR3nt: TGTGCCAGCAGCCTCCATAGCAGAAGGGACACCGACGGGGAGACCCAGTACTTC; CDR3aa: CASSLHSRRDTDGETQYF
v_gene: TRBV4-1; j_gene: TRBJ1-5; d_gene: -; abundance: -; CDR3nt: TGCGCCAGCAGCCAACCAACCCCGGGTCAGCCCCAGCATTTT; CDR3aa: CASSQPTPGQPQHF
v_gene: TRBV9; j_gene: TRBJ2-7; d_gene: TRBD1; abundance: -; CDR3nt: TGTGCCAGCAGCGCCGGGACAGGGGGCCCCTACGAGCAGTACTTC; CDR3aa: CASSAGTGGPYEQYF
v_gene: TRBV7-2; j_gene: TRBJ2-3; d_gene: TRBD2; abundance: -; CDR3nt: TGTGCCAGCGTACTAGCGGGGGGCCCCACAGATACGCAGTATTTT; CDR3aa: CASVLAGGPTDTQYF
v_gene: TRBV28; j_gene: TRBJ1-5; d_gene: -; abundance: -; CDR3nt: TGTGCCAGCAGTCCCATGGGGGGGGGTGATCAGCCCCAGCATTTT; CDR3aa: CASSPMGGGDQPQHF
v_gene: TRBV7-3; j_gene: TRBJ2-2; d_gene: -; abundance: few; CDR3nt: TGTGCCAGCAGCTTACCGGGGAACACCGGGGAGCTGTTTTTT; CDR3aa: CASSLPGNTGELFF
v_gene: TRBV4-2; j_gene: TRBJ2-3; d_gene: TRBD2; abundance: -; CDR3nt: TGTGCCAGCAGCCAAGAAACGGCTAGCGGGGGGCCCGATACGCAGTATTTT; CDR3aa: CASSQETASGGPDTQYF
v_gene: TRBV10-3; j_gene: TRBJ2-1; d_gene: TRBD2; abundance: -; CDR3nt: TGTGCCATCAGTGACGAGACTAGCGGGCGGGTCTACAATGAGCAGTTCTTC; CDR3aa: CAISDETSGRVYNEQFF
v_gene: TRBV25-1; j_gene: TRBJ2-7; d_gene: -; abundance: -; CDR3nt: TGTGCCAGCAGTGAAACCTACGAGCAGTACTTC; CDR3aa: CASSETYEQYF
v_gene: TRBV11-1; j_gene: TRBJ2-1; d_gene: TRBD2; abundance: -; CDR3nt: TGTGCCAGCAGCTTACTTAGCGGGGGGGATTATGAGCAGTTCTTC; CDR3aa: CASSLLSGGDYEQFF
v_gene: TRBV20-1; j_gene: TRBJ2-1; d_gene: TRBD2; abundance: -; CDR3nt: TGCAGTGCTAGTAGACTAGCGGGGTGGTGGGAGCAGTTCTTC; CDR3aa: CSASRLAGWWEQFF
v_gene: TRBV2; j_gene: TRBJ2-1; d_gene: TRBD2; abundance: -; CDR3nt: TGTGCCACCCGGACTAGCGGGGGTCAAAATGAGCAGTTCTTC; CDR3aa: CATRTSGGQNEQFF
v_gene: TRBV24-1; j_gene: TRBJ2-1; d_gene: -; abundance: -; CDR3nt: TGTGCCACCAGCGGGGATAGTCGTTATGAGCAGTTCTTC; CDR3aa: CATSGDSRYEQFF
v_gene: TRBV5-1; j_gene: TRBJ1-1; d_gene: TRBD1; abundance: -; CDR3nt: TGCGCCAGCAGCACAGGGGGACTGAACACTGAAGCTTTCTTT; CDR3aa: CASSTGGLNTEAFF
v_gene: TRBV19; j_gene: TRBJ2-1; d_gene: TRBD2; abundance: few; CDR3nt: TGTGCCAGTAGCTCCGGGACTAGCGGGGGATTCTACAATGAGCAGTTCTTC; CDR3aa: CASSSGTSGGFYNEQFF
v_gene: TRBV6-5; j_gene: TRBJ2-1; d_gene: TRBD2; abundance: -; CDR3nt: TGTGCCAGCAGTTACGCGGGAGAAATTTACAATGAGCAGTTCTTC; CDR3aa: CASSYAGEIYNEQFF
v_gene: TRBV7-2; j_gene: TRBJ1-2; d_gene: -; abundance: few; CDR3nt: TGTGCCAGCAGCTTAGATTCTCCCGTGGGCTACACCTTC; CDR3aa: CASSLDSPVGYTF
v_gene: TRBV7-7; j_gene: TRBJ2-5; d_gene: -; abundance: -; CDR3nt: TGTGCTAGCAGCCCCGGGCGGGGGCTCTGGGAGACCCAGTACTTC; CDR3aa: CASSPGRGLWETQYF
v_gene: TRBV6-6; j_gene: TRBJ1-2; d_gene: -; abundance: -; CDR3nt: TGTGCCAGCAGTCCCCGGGGTGCGGGCTACACCTTC; CDR3aa: CASSPRGAGYTF
v_gene: TRBV9; j_gene: TRBJ1-6; d_gene: TRBD1; abundance: -; CDR3nt: TGTGCCAGCAGCGGGGAACAGGGGGCGCATAATTCACCCCTCCACTTT; CDR3aa: CASSGEQGAHNSPLHF
v_gene: TRBV28; j_gene: TRBJ2-1; d_gene: -; abundance: -; CDR3nt: TGTGGGTCGGGGGACAATGAGCAGTTCTTC; CDR3aa: CGSGDNEQFF
v_gene: TRBV24-1; j_gene: TRBJ1-5; d_gene: -; abundance: few; CDR3nt: TGTGCCACCAGTGACGACAGCAGCAATCAGCCCCAGCATTTT; CDR3aa: CATSDDSSNQPQHF
v_gene: TRBV3-1/TRBV3-2; j_gene: TRBJ2-1; d_gene: TRBD2; abundance: -; CDR3nt: TGTGCCAGCAGCCATCTAGCGGGGGGTTACAATGAGCAGTTCTTC; CDR3aa: CASSHLAGGYNEQFF
v_gene: TRBV10-3; j_gene: TRBJ2-1; d_gene: TRBD1; abundance: -; CDR3nt: TGTGCCATCAGTGAGTCACTAGTCAGGGGGAATCGCGAGCAGTTCTTC; CDR3aa: CAISESLVRGNREQFF
v_gene: TRBV6-1; j_gene: TRBJ2-1; d_gene: TRBD2; abundance: -; CDR3nt: TGTGCCAGCAGTGAACTAGCGGGGGAGTACAATGAGCAGTTCTTC; CDR3aa: CASSELAGEYNEQFF
v_gene: TRBV6-4; j_gene: TRBJ1-4; d_gene: -; abundance: -; CDR3nt: TGTGCCAGGGGATCAGGACAGACTAATGAAAAACTGTTTTTT; CDR3aa: CARGSGQTNEKLFF
v_gene: TRBV7-8; j_gene: TRBJ2-5; d_gene: TRBD2; abundance: once; CDR3nt: TGTGCCAGCAGCGCACGTACTAGCGGGGAGCTACAAGAGACCCAGTACTTC; CDR3aa: CASSARTSGELQETQYF
v_gene: TRBV5-1; j_gene: TRBJ2-2; d_gene: TRBD1; abundance: -; CDR3nt: TGCGCCAGCAGCCCTCGGACAGGGAACACCGGGGAGCTGTTTTTT; CDR3aa: CASSPRTGNTGELFF
v_gene: TRBV30; j_gene: TRBJ1-5; d_gene: -; abundance: -; CDR3nt: TGTGCCTGGTCAGGGGCTCTCAATCAGCCCCAGCATTTT; CDR3aa: CAWSGALNQPQHF
v_gene: TRBV28; j_gene: TRBJ1-1; d_gene: -; abundance: -; CDR3nt: TGTGCCAGCAGTTTGTCCACAGAGAACACTGAAGCTTTCTTT; CDR3aa: CASSLSTENTEAFF
v_gene: TRBV11-3; j_gene: TRBJ2-1; d_gene: TRBD2; abundance: -; CDR3nt: TGTGCCAGCAGCCCCGTATCGGGCGGGGGGGCCTACAATGAGCAGTTCTTC; CDR3aa: CASSPVSGGGAYNEQFF
v_gene: TRBV5-1; j_gene: TRBJ2-7; d_gene: -; abundance: -; CDR3nt: TGCGCCAGCAGCTTGGTCTTCGGCGGGGAAACTACCGGATTCTACGAGCAGTACTTC; CDR3aa: CASSLVFGGETTGFYEQYF
v_gene: TRBV19; j_gene: TRBJ1-2; d_gene: -; abundance: -; CDR3nt: TGTGCCAGTAGTACAACACAGCCTTTCTATGGCTACACCTTC; CDR3aa: CASSTTQPFYGYTF
v_gene: TRBV7-3; j_gene: TRBJ2-1; d_gene: TRBD2; abundance: -; CDR3nt: TGTGCCAGCAGCAGGGGACCGGGAGGGTCCTACAATGAGCAGTTCTTC; CDR3aa: CASSRGPGGSYNEQFF